Detailed here is one T cell receptor beta chain. The germline V gene encodes CDR1 MNHEY and CDR2 SVGEGT. This CDR3 contains 15 residues. Trimming took 6 bases from V and 9 from J; bases not matched to a gene: 13. Repertoires were generated with immunoSEQ multiplex PCR, while TCRdb's copy carries only in-frame clones and drops some. The table records around 84,000 clones, roughly 80% of them present only once. The sample belongs to a study of blood T cell repertoires in COVID-19. This chain uses TRBV6-2 or TRBV6-3 with TRBJ2-1; 8 nucleotides match TRBD1. Sequenced input: peripheral blood. The receptor was isolated from a woman between 40 and 50 years old with active or convalescent COVID-19. In nucleotides, the CDR3 is TGTGCCAGCAGCGAGACAGGGGTAGCCTGGAGTGAGCAGTTCTTC. It specifies CASSETGVAWSEQFF.